Listed below are T cell receptor beta chains from one sample, sequenced in a study of cytotoxic CD8 clonotypes in ibrutinib-treated CLL. Clones were read by immunoSEQ multiplex PCR, and TCRdb kept only the in-frame ones, dropping some. The table has 150,000 or so clones, 77% seen once. This specimen consisted of PBMCs, obtained after 12 months of ibrutinib treatment. Every receptor here comes from a human donor with chronic lymphocytic leukemia. The CDR3 runs from the conserved cysteine through the conserved F or W. A D gene is named only where the DNA matches it firmly.

TRBV9,TRBJ1-4,-,CASSVGTPEKLFF
TRBV18,TRBJ2-7,TRBD2,CASSPRGLAHEQYF
TRBV5-6,TRBJ2-7,-,CASSLAAGLEQYF
TRBV27,TRBJ2-7,-,CASKLKTAPGYEQYF
TRBV28,TRBJ2-7,-,CASSSRGGEQYF
TRBV7-2,TRBJ2-1,TRBD2,CASSLTSGSNEQFF
TRBV9,TRBJ2-2,TRBD1,CASSGDRGITGELFF
TRBV10-3,TRBJ2-2,-,CAIRGQANTGELFF
TRBV4-2,TRBJ2-1,-,CASSEGVYNEQFF
TRBV5-1,TRBJ2-5,TRBD2,CASSLVASGGQETQYF
TRBV27,TRBJ1-2,-,CASSFGPGYYYGYTF
TRBV5-1,TRBJ1-3,-,CASSLGQPGNTIYF
TRBV4-2,TRBJ1-5,-,CASSQEIGVGNQPQHF
TRBV6-5,TRBJ2-7,TRBD2,CASSYSSGRSYEQYF
TRBV6-5,TRBJ1-5,-,CAEDGFKQPQHF
TRBV7-3,TRBJ2-1,TRBD2,CASSLTYGGSVSSYNEQFF
TRBV13,TRBJ2-2,-,CASKGDRDPKNTGELFF